This is a list of T cell receptor beta chains from one sample in a study of lymphopenia after photon versus proton radiotherapy. Libraries were prepared by immunoSEQ multiplex PCR; TCRdb keeps only in-frame clonotypes and omits some of them. This sample has some 42,000 clones, with around 81% found just once. The sample in question was peripheral blood, obtained from a patient treated with proton-based radiotherapy. These receptor sequences come from a woman in her 70s with pancreatic cancer. Both conserved end residues are part of each CDR3. The order of the fields is D gene, J gene, V gene, CDR3 protein. D genes are given only for firm matches.

TRBD1 | TRBJ2-2 | TRBV28 | CATRIWTGAGTGELFF
- | TRBJ2-7 | TRBV28 | CATSSDHYEQYF
TRBD1 | TRBJ1-5 | TRBV6-6 | CASSPGTGGNQPQHF
TRBD1 | TRBJ2-7 | TRBV28 | CASSLIRGLSLYEQYF
- | TRBJ1-2 | TRBV6-4 | CASGSPTYGYTF
- | TRBJ2-2 | TRBV4-1 | CASSPSAGAPGELFF
TRBD1 | - | TRBV7-2 | CASNAPGTGASEQYF
TRBD1 | TRBJ1-2 | TRBV4-3 | CASSHQEGTGGHGYTF
- | TRBJ1-4 | TRBV6-1 | CASINTQLGEKLFF
TRBD2 | TRBJ2-1 | TRBV30 | CAWSVRTSGRNEQFF
TRBD2 | TRBJ2-3 | TRBV28 | CASSLSGLAGGPDTQYF
TRBD1 | TRBJ2-2 | TRBV6-5 | CASRDRGGLAGELFF
TRBD2 | TRBJ2-7 | TRBV4-2 | CASSQEASGSSYEQYF
- | TRBJ2-5 | TRBV4-2 | CASSHGTTKETQYF
- | TRBJ2-1 | TRBV6-5 | CASSYLSFNNEQFF
- | TRBJ1-1 | TRBV19 | CASSKKGTEAFF
- | TRBJ2-7 | TRBV12-5 | CASGLDGSYEQYF
- | TRBJ2-5 | TRBV19 | CASSPSHPGQQETQYF
- | TRBJ1-3 | TRBV19 | CASRGNTIYF
- | TRBJ1-5 | TRBV6-1 | CASSESQGPYQPQHF
- | TRBJ2-3 | TRBV4-1 | CASSHGNRASTDTQYF
- | TRBJ2-1 | TRBV19 | CASSSTPSSYNEQFF
TRBD1 | TRBJ1-2 | TRBV15 | CATSITGTGHGYTF
- | TRBJ2-2 | TRBV29-1 | CSVETFQGGSYTGELFF